This T cell receptor (beta chain) was captured by sequencing in a study of blood T cell repertoires in COVID-19 (dated by TCRdb to 2020 to 2021). With regard to the full study: Collaborator samples came from the United States, Italy and Spain and covered acute and convalescent phases of COVID-19. Where HLA class I and class II types were available, the types were taken from metadata supplied by the sample provider, not from assay-based typing. The material from the prospective study consisted of cDNA or gDNA derived from T cells, B-cell-depleted T cells, or PBMCs. The samples were drawn from the first 160 participants of the ongoing ImmuneRACE study and from under 1,500 subjects provided by 6 global collaborators. Subjects who had been exposed to COVID-19, were actively infected with it, or had recovered from it provided the deeply sampled blood TCRbeta repertoires that made up the dataset. The repertoires were released in a freely available public database meant as a resource for research on the immune response to SARS-CoV-2. A de-identified subject ID, COVID-19 status, age in years and sex were almost always included in the sample metadata. Beyond this particular receptor, the publication reports: The amount of clinical and demographic metadata varied by source and participant and was provided uncurated.

This clone has just a few counts. What antigen it recognizes has not been identified. It has no much larger one-base neighbor in the sample; base qualities were not kept. The immunoSEQ Assay, a bias-controlled multiplex PCR, was used to amplify TCRbeta CDR3 regions from genomic DNA. The published analysis was carried out like this. The number of nucleated cells in each sample was estimated by amplification of reference gene primers within the assay. Sequence reads were collapsed and filtered to measure the absolute abundance of every unique TCRbeta CDR3 rearrangement. For each sample, productive Simpson clonality was calculated as the square root of Simpson's diversity index across productive rearrangements. TCRdb provides this immuneACCESS table in a form limited to in-frame rearrangements. Some clones are lacking; in checked studies, under half of them reflect an unresolved V gene, and why the rest are absent is not known. Clone size and V and J calls were adopted from that table, with D and trimming inferred from the DNA. The sample table contains around 80,000 clones; only one count was recorded for 70% to 80% of them. The ten largest clonotypes hold approximately 5.4% of the sample.

Collaborating institutions collected whole blood in K2EDTA tubes following their own protocols. For TCRbeta analysis, collaborators shipped samples in one of three forms: frozen whole blood, isolated PBMCs, or DNA extracted from either of those sample types. This clonotype was sampled from a man over 45 with active or convalescent COVID-19. Sequencing was done on a sample of peripheral blood.

The CDR3 protein sequence reads: CASSPTMSSPLHF. The nucleotide sequence is TGTGCCAGCAGCCCGACAATGAGTTCACCCCTCCACTTT. The rearrangement combines TRBV7-2 with TRBJ1-6, with the D gene not clear enough to name. Its CDR3 holds 13 amino acids, cysteine through phenylalanine. Only the CDR3 DNA is retained, 39 bases long and in frame from the first base. Trimming at the junction amounts to 5 bases on V and 9 bases on J, and the germline ends lie 11 bases apart. According to the germline V gene, CDR1 reads SGHTA and CDR2 reads FQGNSA.